This T cell receptor beta chain comes out of a study of vaccination effects on CD4 cells after COVID-19. For the study at large: Antigen-specific CD4+ T cells expanded by the ViraFEST assay with viral peptide pools were then sequenced. General observations from the study: Only 1 of 255 vaccine-induced clones from healthy vaccinees cross-reacted with common cold coronaviruses.

Isolation of CD4+ T cells took place after less than 12 days of culture. Cultures had half their medium replaced with IL-2 medium on days 3 and 7. The CDR3 contains 14 residues. Germline lookup yields CDR1 LGHDT and CDR2 YNNKEL (reference sequence). The junction had 9 bases not matched to a gene; V was cut back by 0 bases and J by 11 bases. Notes on this clone: Antigen unknown.

Only in-frame clones appear in the TCRdb table, and some are missing; sequencing was by immunoSEQ multiplex PCR. The sample contains tens of thousands of clones, 65% to 80% of which appear only once. The sequenced sample was CD4+ T cells from PBMCs cultured without peptide, obtained before COVID-19 vaccination. The chain couples TRBV3-1 (or the pseudogene TRBV3-2) to TRBJ1-1, with 7 bases aligning to TRBD1. This TCR was sampled from a human donor who received a COVID-19 vaccine. The CDR3 DNA reads TGTGCCAGCAGCCAAGATCTAGGGGGCGCCCGGGCTTTCTTT. Translating it yields CASSQDLGGARAFF.